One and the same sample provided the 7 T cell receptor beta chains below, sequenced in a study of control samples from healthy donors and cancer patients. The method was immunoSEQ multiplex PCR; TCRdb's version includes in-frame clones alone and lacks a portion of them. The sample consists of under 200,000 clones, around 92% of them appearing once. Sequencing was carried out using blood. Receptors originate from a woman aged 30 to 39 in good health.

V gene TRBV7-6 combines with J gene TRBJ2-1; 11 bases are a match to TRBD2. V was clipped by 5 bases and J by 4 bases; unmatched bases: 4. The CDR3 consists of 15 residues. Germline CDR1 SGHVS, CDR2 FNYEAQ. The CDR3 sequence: CASSPTSGDYNEQFF. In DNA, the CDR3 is TGTGCCAGCAGCCCGACTAGCGGGGATTACAATGAGCAGTTCTTC.

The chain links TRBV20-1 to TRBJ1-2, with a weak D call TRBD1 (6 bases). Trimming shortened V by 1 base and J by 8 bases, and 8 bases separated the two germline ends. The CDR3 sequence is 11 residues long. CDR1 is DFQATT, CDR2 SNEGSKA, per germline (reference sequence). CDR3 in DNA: TGCAGTGCTAGAGTTGGGGGCGGCTACACCTTC. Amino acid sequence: CSARVGGGYTF.

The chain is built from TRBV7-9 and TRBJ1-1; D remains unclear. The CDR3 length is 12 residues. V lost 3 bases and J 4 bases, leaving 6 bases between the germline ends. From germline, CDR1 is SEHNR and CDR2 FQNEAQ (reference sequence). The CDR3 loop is CASSLGFTEAFF. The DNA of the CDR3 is TGTGCCAGCAGCTTGGGGTTCACTGAAGCTTTCTTT.

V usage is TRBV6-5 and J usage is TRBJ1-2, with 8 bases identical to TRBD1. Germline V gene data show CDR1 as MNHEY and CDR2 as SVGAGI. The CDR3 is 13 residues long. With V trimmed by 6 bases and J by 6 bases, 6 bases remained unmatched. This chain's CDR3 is CASSLDRGDGYTF. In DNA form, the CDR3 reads TGTGCCAGCAGCCTAGACAGGGGTGATGGCTACACCTTC.

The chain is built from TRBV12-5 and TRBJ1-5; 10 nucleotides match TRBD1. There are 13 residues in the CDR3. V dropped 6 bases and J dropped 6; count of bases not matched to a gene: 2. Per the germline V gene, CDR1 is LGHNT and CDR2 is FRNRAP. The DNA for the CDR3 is TGTGCTAGTGGAGGACAGGGGGGTCAGCCCCAGCATTTT. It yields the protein CASGGQGGQPQHF.

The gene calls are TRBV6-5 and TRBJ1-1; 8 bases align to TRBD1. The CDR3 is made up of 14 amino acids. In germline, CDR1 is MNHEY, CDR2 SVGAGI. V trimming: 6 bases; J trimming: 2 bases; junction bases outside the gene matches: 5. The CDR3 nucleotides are TGTGCCAGCAGGTTCAGGGGGCATAACACTGAAGCTTTCTTT. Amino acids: CASRFRGHNTEAFF.

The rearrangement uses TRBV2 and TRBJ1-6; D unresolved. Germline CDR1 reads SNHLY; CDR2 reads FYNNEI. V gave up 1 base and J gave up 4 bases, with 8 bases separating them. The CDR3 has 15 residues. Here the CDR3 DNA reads TGTGCCAGCAGTGAAGACTCCCCTTATAATTCACCCCTCCACTTT. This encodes CASSEDSPYNSPLHF.